A single sample gave rise to the 21 T cell receptor beta chains below, sequenced in a study of shared clonotypes between healthy human individuals. Clones were sequenced by immunoSEQ multiplex PCR, and TCRdb holds only the in-frame ones, with some missing. The sample lists 2,500,000 or so clones, around 94% occurring once. Material: naive CD4+ T cells sorted from blood. Subset here: CD45RA+ positively selected. These receptors were taken from a man younger than 35 in good health.

The chain recombines TRBV5-5 with TRBJ2-5; D is unclear. Trimming took off 4 bases at V and 5 bases at J, with 18 bases between the two ends. Germline V gives CDR1 SGHKS, CDR2 YYEKEE (reference sequence). The length of the CDR3 is 15 residues. The CDR3 here is CASSTQTGRSETQYF. In nucleotides, the CDR3 is TGTGCCAGCAGCACCCAGACTGGCCGGTCGGAGACCCAGTACTTC.

The rearrangement uses TRBV7-8 and TRBJ1-5; D may be TRBD1 (5 bases). V lost 5 bases to trimming and J lost 6 bases, with 17 bases between them. Germline values: CDR1 SGHVS, CDR2 FQNEAQ. The CDR3 covers 15 residues. Here the CDR3 reads CASSARAGARQPQHF. CDR3 DNA: TGTGCCAGCAGCGCCCGGGCTGGGGCGCGTCAGCCCCAGCATTTT.

The chain has TRBV29-1 and TRBJ2-1, with 11 bases identical to TRBD2. Germline CDR1 SQVTM, CDR2 ANQGSEA. With 8 bases clipped from V and 3 bases from J, the junction kept 9 bases outside the gene matches. CDR3 length: 15 amino acids. CDR3 residues: CSTSPGLADYNEQFF. CDR3 nucleotide sequence: TGCAGCACAAGTCCGGGACTAGCGGACTACAATGAGCAGTTCTTC.

The V and J genes are TRBV7-3 and TRBJ2-6; weak D call: TRBD1 (7 bases). Germline CDR1 and CDR2: SGHTA and FQGTGA. The V end was cut by 2 bases, the J end by 1 base, with 15 bases between. This CDR3 contains 18 residues. CDR3 coding DNA: TGTGCCAGCAGCTTAGGGGGGACAGTCTTGTCTGGGGCCAACGTCCTGACTTTC. Its translation is CASSLGGTVLSGANVLTF.

J is TRBJ1-1 and V is TRBV28; the D gene is possibly TRBD1 (5 bases). The CDR3 is 12 residues long. Germline values: CDR1 MDHEN, CDR2 SYDVKM. Trimming removed 7 bases at V and 1 base at J, with 7 bases between. The CDR3 protein is CASITGNTEAFF. For the CDR3, the DNA is TGTGCCAGCATTACAGGGAACACTGAAGCTTTCTTT.

V and J are TRBV7-6 and TRBJ2-3; 9 positions agree with TRBD2. This CDR3 is built from 17 residues. Germline-derived CDR1 and CDR2 are SGHVS and FNYEAQ. Trimming cost V 0 bases and J 2 bases; bases outside gene matches: 6. CDR3 nucleotides: TGTGCCAGCAGCTTAGCTTCAAGCGGGAGGTTCACAGATACGCAGTATTTT. It is translated as CASSLASSGRFTDTQYF.

The chain employs TRBV7-9 and TRBJ1-6, with 9 bases lining up with TRBD1. CDR1 and CDR2 from the germline V gene are SEHNR and FQNEAQ (reference sequence). Germline trimming cut 1 base from V and 6 bases from J; bases unmatched to any gene: 4. The CDR3 extends over 16 amino acids. The DNA for the CDR3 is TGTGCCAGCAGCTTAGGACAGGGGGTTAGTAATTCACCCCTCCACTTT. Protein product: CASSLGQGVSNSPLHF.

The chain is built from TRBV7-8 and TRBJ2-2, with TRBD2 identical over 7 bases. The trim removed 5 bases at V and 0 bases at J, leaving 6 bases unmatched. There are 16 residues in the CDR3. CDR1 SGHVS and CDR2 FQNEAQ come from the germline V gene. The CDR3, as DNA: TGTGCCAGCAGCCTCCTACGGGGGGCGAACACCGGGGAGCTGTTTTTT. Residues: CASSLLRGANTGELFF.

The sample holds a few counts of this clone. CDR3 in DNA: TGTGCCAGCAGCTTCGGGTTGGATCAGCCCCAGCATTTT. Protein sequence: CASSFGLDQPQHF. The chain has TRBV7-9 and TRBJ1-5; no firm D call. This CDR3 region has 13 residues. CDR1 is SEHNR, CDR2 FQNEAQ, per germline (reference sequence). With 3 bases removed from V and 5 bases from J, the gap between germline ends came to 8 bases.

A note on this clone: Within the sample, other DNA sequences also encode this same CDR3. The chain employs TRBV11-2 and TRBJ2-5, with a tentative D call TRBD2 (6 bases). Germline CDR1 is SGHAT and CDR2 is FQNNGV. The V gene lost 4 bases and the J gene lost 4 bases, with 10 bases spanning the gap. This CDR3 spans 13 amino acids. Here the CDR3 DNA reads TGTGCCAGCAGCTCTTCGCGGGGAGAGACCCAGTACTTC. Translated: CASSSSRGETQYF.

The rearrangement joins TRBV7-2 to TRBJ1-1; 8 nucleotides align to TRBD1. The V segment lost 6 bases and the J segment 0 bases; nucleotides outside the gene matches: 3. The CDR3 contains 14 residues. The germline CDR1 and CDR2 sequences are SGHTA and FQGNSA. In nucleotides, the CDR3 is TGTGCCAGCAGGGCGGGACAGGTGAACACTGAAGCTTTCTTT. Amino acids: CASRAGQVNTEAFF.

This clone was recorded a few times. The rearrangement uses TRBV6-1 and TRBJ1-5; D unresolved. Germline CDR1 is MNHNS and CDR2 is SASEGT. CDR3 size: 14 residues. V lost 1 base, J lost 0 bases, and 4 bases lay in between. The DNA for the CDR3 is TGTGCCAGCAGTGAAGACGTTAGCAATCAGCCCCAGCATTTT. Translated, it gives CASSEDVSNQPQHF.

This clone has only one observation. The chain combines TRBV6-6 with TRBJ2-7; D assignment may be TRBD1 or TRBD2 (6 bases each). This CDR3 contains 14 residues. The V gene's germline CDR1 is MNHNY and CDR2 SVGAGI (reference sequence). V was pared by 2 bases and J by 3 bases, with 11 bases between. In DNA form, the CDR3 reads TGTGCCAGCAGTTACACGGGGGCGAACTACGAGCAGTACTTC. It is translated as CASSYTGANYEQYF.

Comments on this clone: Mismatch with germline at one junction end may stem from a read error. The rearrangement links TRBV6-6 to TRBJ1-2, with 7 nucleotides matching TRBD1. Germline V gene sequence: CDR1 MNHNY, CDR2 SVGAGI (reference sequence). CDR3 length: 11 amino acids. CDR3 residues: CASSTGQAEIF. DNA for the CDR3: TGTGCCAGCAGTACAGGACAGGCCGAAATCTTC.

This chain connects TRBV28 to TRBJ1-5, with TRBD1 matching over 8 bases. The germline CDR1 and CDR2 sequences are MDHEN and SYDVKM. The CDR3 has 14 amino acids. V shed 6 bases and J 6 bases; nucleotides not matched to a gene: 7. Here the CDR3 reads CASSIDRGFQPQHF. The CDR3 region has the DNA TGTGCCAGCAGCATAGACAGGGGTTTTCAGCCCCAGCATTTT.

In DNA, the CDR3 is TGTGCCAGCAGAAGGGGGCACTATGGCTACACCTTC. This encodes CASRRGHYGYTF. The V call is TRBV6-6, the J call TRBJ1-2, with 7 bases that match TRBD1. The length of the CDR3 is 12 residues. Germline V gives CDR1 MNHNY, CDR2 SVGAGI (reference sequence). Trimming removed 6 bases from V and 3 bases from J; junction bases left unmatched: 1.

This sequence joins TRBV6-1 and TRBJ1-1; 8 bases map to TRBD1. Germline trimming cut 6 bases from V and 1 base from J; bases unmatched to any gene: 4. Per the germline V gene, CDR1 is MNHNS and CDR2 is SASEGT. The CDR3 extends over 14 amino acids. Here the CDR3 reads CASSRQGRNTEAFF. In nucleotides, the CDR3 is TGTGCCAGCAGCCGACAGGGGAGGAACACTGAAGCTTTCTTT.

This sequence joins TRBV11-2 and TRBJ2-2, with 12 bases aligning to TRBD2. The CDR3 covers 15 residues. Per the germline V gene, CDR1 is SGHAT and CDR2 is FQNNGV. The trim removed 5 bases at V and 6 bases at J, leaving 4 bases unmatched. CDR3 region: CASSPTSGRAGELFF. The CDR3 coding sequence is TGTGCCAGCAGCCCGACTAGCGGGAGAGCCGGGGAGCTGTTTTTT.

The chain recombines TRBV7-2 with TRBJ2-7; the D is unclear. This CDR3 region has 13 residues. The V gene's germline CDR1 is SGHTA and CDR2 FQGNSA. The ends were cut back, 7 bases at V and 3 bases at J, with 13 bases in the middle. CDR3 coding DNA: TGTGCCAGCACCCTTGCCCCGAACTACGAGCAGTACTTC. Translating it yields CASTLAPNYEQYF.

CDR3 protein: CASSSQGQAYNEQFF. The DNA of the CDR3 is TGCGCCAGCAGCTCACAGGGACAGGCCTACAATGAGCAGTTCTTC. This chain links TRBV5-1 with TRBJ2-1, with 8 bases that match TRBD1. V lost 3 bases and J lost 2; bases outside the gene matches: 4. Germline CDR1 reads SGHRS; CDR2 reads YFSETQ. The CDR3 contains 15 residues.

The genes are TRBV30 and TRBJ2-1; 12 bases align to TRBD1. The CDR3 totals 14 residues. V lost 2 bases to trimming and J lost 6 bases; unmatched junction nucleotides: 2. The germline V gene encodes CDR1 GTSNPN and CDR2 SVGIG (reference sequence). The CDR3 loop reads CAWSRDRGLNEQFF. The CDR3 DNA reads as TGTGCCTGGAGTCGGGACAGGGGGCTCAATGAGCAGTTCTTC. Using reference TRBV30 and TRBJ2-1 for the parts outside the CDR3, the full variable domain is SQTIHQWPATLVQPVGSPLSLECTVEGTSNPNLYWYRQAAGRGLQLLFYSVGIGQISSEVPQNLSASRPQDRQFILSSKKLLLSDSGFYLCAWSRDRGLNEQFFGPGTRLTVL.